The rows below give T cell receptor beta chains drawn from one sample of a study of spatial heterogeneity in lung cancer. From the 5' RACE reads, TCRdb called clonotypes with MiXCR, one entry per CDR3 protein. The sample includes just under 95,000 distinct CDR3 sequences, about an eighth of them seen just once. The sequences come from PBMCs, collected at surgery. These receptor sequences come from a male donor with early-stage non-small cell lung cancer. The conserved cysteine and the conserved F or W are not part of the CDR3 here. Fields, in order: J gene, V gene, CDR3 protein.

>TRBJ2-4|TRBV23-1
ASSQGVAKNIQY
>TRBJ2-7|TRBV4-3
ASSQEYAAYSYEQY
>TRBJ2-3|TRBV12-3/TRBV12-4
ASTVGDTQY
>TRBJ2-1|TRBV5-1
ASSLNSGSDEQF
>TRBJ2-2|TRBV24-1
ATTLGTGELF
>TRBJ2-5|TRBV20-1
SAKPGLAGNIQETQY
>TRBJ1-5|TRBV20-1
SARAGSGQPQH
>TRBJ2-3|TRBV2
ASSGQGVDGDTQY
>TRBJ2-1|TRBV12-3/TRBV12-4
ASRKRQGYLDEQF
>TRBJ2-4|TRBV5-1
ASSRGEAKNIQY
>TRBJ1-3|TRBV6-1
ASSARVLSGNTIY
>TRBJ2-3|TRBV20-1
SARDGARDTQY
>TRBJ1-5|TRBV19
ASSPRQASTQPQH
>TRBJ1-3|TRBV25-1
ASSEFLGLKGNTIY
>TRBJ2-1|TRBV28
ASSAGGGRAYEQF
>TRBJ2-2|TRBV12-5
ASGLNPPAGELF
>TRBJ1-6|TRBV6-2/TRBV6-3
ASRIGTANSPLH
>TRBJ2-2|TRBV27
ASSILQGTFAGELF
>TRBJ2-1|TRBV29-1
SVTTREQF
>TRBJ2-7|TRBV18
ASSPPPGQGSEQY
>TRBJ1-4|TRBV10-3
AITTTRAANEKLF
>TRBJ2-1|TRBV4-3
ASSHLSYNEQF
>TRBJ1-5|TRBV7-9
ASSLTNQPQH
>TRBJ2-1|TRBV12-5
ASAQLAGTYNEQF
>TRBJ1-4|TRBV3-1
ASSLGSTKPNEKLF
>TRBJ2-1|TRBV6-2/TRBV6-3
ASTQGLYNEQF
>TRBJ2-2|TRBV7-2
ASSFQSSTGELF
>TRBJ2-5|TRBV28
ASSLGPNQETQY
>TRBJ2-5|TRBV24-1
ATSGQHETQY
>TRBJ2-7|TRBV27
ASSQTKYSYEQY
>TRBJ2-7|TRBV20-1
SAQADSTYEQY
>TRBJ2-7|TRBV7-9
ASSSTGEQY
>TRBJ2-6|TRBV20-1
SALKISGANVLT
>TRBJ2-1|TRBV24-1
ATSDSSGRAFNEQF
>TRBJ1-2|TRBV29-1
SVGLMTVPNYGYT
>TRBJ2-7|TRBV28
ASSLSSGSTYEQY
>TRBJ1-2|TRBV24-1
ATSDPGTANYGYT